The rows below give T cell receptor beta chains drawn from one sample of a study of blood T cell repertoires in COVID-19. TCRdb's copy holds only in-frame clones and misses some; the assay was immunoSEQ multiplex PCR. This sample has fewer than 350,000 clones, with nearly 90% found just once. Sequencing used PBMCs or T cells enriched from blood (not recorded which). The origin of the receptors is a woman aged 18-29 years with acute COVID-19. Each CDR3 is given with its conserved first and last residue. D genes are given only for firm matches. Size tells how often a clone was seen (once, few, many) or the class of an expanded clone, and some rows leave it out.

clone size,V gene,J gene,D gene,CDR3 DNA,CDR3 protein
.,TRBV7-9,TRBJ2-1,TRBD1,TGTGCCAGCAGCTTGAAACGGGACAGCTACAATGAGCAGTTCTTC,CASSLKRDSYNEQFF
.,TRBV3-1/TRBV3-2,TRBJ1-3,.,TGTGCCAGCAGCCAAGAAGTTGCCAGATTCTCTGGAAACACCATATATTTT,CASSQEVARFSGNTIYF
.,TRBV4-1,TRBJ2-7,.,TGCGCCAGCAGCCAAGTTGGTACAGGCGAGCAGTACTTC,CASSQVGTGEQYF
once,TRBV28,TRBJ1-5,.,TGTGCCAGCAGTTCCGAGACGGGGGTCTTGCAGCCCCAGCATTTT,CASSSETGVLQPQHF
few,TRBV9,TRBJ1-4,.,TGTGCCAGCAACGAGGGGGGGAGGTCAGAAAAACTGTTTTTT,CASNEGGRSEKLFF
once,TRBV30,TRBJ2-1,.,TGTGCCTGGAGTCTAGCCTTCCTCCTTAATGAGCAGTTCTTC,CAWSLAFLLNEQFF
.,TRBV27,TRBJ1-2,TRBD1,TGTGCCAGCAGTTTAGCCCAGACAGGGGGAGGCTACACCTTC,CASSLAQTGGGYTF
.,TRBV4-3,TRBJ1-6,TRBD1,TGCGCCAGCAGCCTACGACAGGGAGGTTCACCCCTCCACTTT,CASSLRQGGSPLHF
.,TRBV18,TRBJ1-2,TRBD1,TGTGCCAGCTCACCGGGACAGGGGGCTGGTGGCTACACCTTC,CASSPGQGAGGYTF
few,TRBV29-1,TRBJ2-1,TRBD2,TGCAGCGTTGACGGGCTAGCGGGACACAATGAGCAGTTCTTC,CSVDGLAGHNEQFF
.,TRBV19,TRBJ2-5,TRBD2,TGTGCCAGTAGTTCCCCAGGTGTTAGCGGGAGGACGTCAGAGACCCAGTACTTC,CASSSPGVSGRTSETQYF
.,TRBV7-9,TRBJ2-2,TRBD2,TGTGCCAGCAGACTAACTAGCGGGAGGGGCACCGGGGAGCTGTTTTTT,CASRLTSGRGTGELFF
.,TRBV28,TRBJ2-5,TRBD1,TGTGCCAGCAGTTTGGCCGGGACAGGGGGGGAGACCCAGTACTTC,CASSLAGTGGETQYF